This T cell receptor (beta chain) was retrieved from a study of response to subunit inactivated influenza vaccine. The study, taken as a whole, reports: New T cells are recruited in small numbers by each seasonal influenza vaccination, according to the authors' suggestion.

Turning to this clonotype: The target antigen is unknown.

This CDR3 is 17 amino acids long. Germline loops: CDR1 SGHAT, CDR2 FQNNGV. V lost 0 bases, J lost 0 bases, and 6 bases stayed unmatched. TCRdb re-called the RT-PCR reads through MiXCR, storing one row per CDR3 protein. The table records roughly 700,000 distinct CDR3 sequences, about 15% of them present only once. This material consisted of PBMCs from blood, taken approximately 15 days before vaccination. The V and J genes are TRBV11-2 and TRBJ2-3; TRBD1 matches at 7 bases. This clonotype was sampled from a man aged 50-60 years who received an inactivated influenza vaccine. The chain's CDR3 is CASSLDRGQLSTDTQYF. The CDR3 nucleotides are TGTGCCAGCAGCTTAGACAGGGGACAGCTAAGCACAGATACGCAGTATTTT.